This TCR beta chain was profiled in a study of T cell repertoires in cytomegalovirus infection. Points from the study as a whole: In two of eight donors, the top clonotype was HLA-C-restricted CMV-specific. Based on cumulative public TCR beta family frequency, carriers of CMV plus the relevant HLA were identified.

Deletions cut 6 bases from V and 6 bases from J, with 14 bases between. The CDR3 contains 14 residues. Germline V gene lookup returns CDR1 MNHEY and CDR2 SVGEGT. Details on this clonotype: Its antigen is currently unknown.

Each CDR3 protein gets one entry after TCRdb re-called the reads with MiXCR. The sample records hundreds of thousands of distinct CDR3 sequences, 17% being singletons. The clonotype comes from a human donor in good health (CMV status not recorded). Some clones in this sample may be carry-over from other donors' samples. What was sequenced was PBMCs. The V call is TRBV6-2 or TRBV6-3, the J call TRBJ2-2, with a possible D match to TRBD1 (6 bases). CDR3 DNA: TGTGCCAGCAGAGGGACATCCGGATCCGGGGAGCTGTTTTTT. Translating it yields CASRGTSGSGELFF.